This TCR beta chain derives from a study of metastatic and nonmetastatic thyroid tumors. In the study overall: Repertoires from malignant and benign thyroid patients were compared across blood and tumor or nodule tissue.

No patient received treatment before thyroid surgery. Original data processing: Clinicopathological groups supplied CDR3 differences that were used to build a distant-metastasis classifier for papillary thyroid cancer. TCRdb redid the clone calls on the PCR reads using MiXCR. Here the V and J calls rest on TCRdb's processing, not on the authors' analysis. The table records approximately 40,000 clones, 20% of them present only once. Germline-derived CDR1 and CDR2 are MDHEN and SYDVKM. Trimming pared 3 bases from V and 4 bases from J, leaving 4 bases between. This CDR3 has 12 amino acids. This clone was found a few times.

This TCR was recovered from a female donor with papillary thyroid cancer or a benign thyroid nodule (not recorded which). Some clones in this sample may be carry-over from other donors' samples. The chain combines TRBV28 with TRBJ1-5; no clear D gene. The sample consisted of blood. CDR3 sequence reads: CASSLGNQPQHF. As DNA, the CDR3 is TGTGCCAGCAGTTTGGGAAATCAGCCCCAGCATTTT.